This T cell receptor (beta chain) was captured in a study of T cells in Graves' hyperthyroidism and ophthalmopathy (dated 2019 in TCRdb). Concerning the study at large: Peripheral blood was sampled at the time of initial diagnosis, prior to any treatment. For training and testing, the 80 to 100 patients in the discovery cohort were randomly divided in a 7:3 ratio. Once sampling was done, hyperthyroidism patients were given methimazole at a starting dose of 30 mg daily, whereas ophthalmopathy patients were given high-dose intravenous methylprednisolone. TCR V-J signatures able to tell the groups apart were searched for in a discovery cohort of more than 90 patients, of whom about 40 had Graves' ophthalmopathy and around 58 had stable Graves' hyperthyroidism. An independent validation cohort of under 20 hyperthyroidism patients and 17 patients who later progressed to ophthalmopathy tested prospective prediction of ophthalmopathy. The paper describes TCR Vbeta CDR3 sequencing of 130 to 150 peripheral blood samples, made up of fewer than 50 ophthalmopathy patients, approximately 76 hyperthyroidism patients and 17 progressor patients. Thyroid tissue and blood T-cell repertoires from six Graves' hyperthyroidism patients were also compared in the study. Points the paper makes about the study in general: In validation, the model predicted progression to ophthalmopathy a median of roughly 6.1 months before onset, with approximately 71% sensitivity and about 72% specificity. Blood samples also contained most of the expanded thyroid clonotypes (frequency above 0.001), which suggests that blood repertoires may reflect thyroid immune responses. No statistical method was used to set the sample size in advance, and investigators knew the group allocation. Ophthalmopathy was separated from stable hyperthyroidism by a 13 V-J signature model, with approximately 89% sensitivity and about 81% specificity obtained in cross-validation and 80%/75% obtained in testing.

At least ten counts were recorded for this clonotype. It has no known antigen specificity. Within one base of it there is no much larger clone, and no base qualities were kept. TCR beta CDR3 regions were amplified from RNA transcripts. The first round of RT-PCR for the TCR CDR3 was performed with the HTBI primer set and the Qiagen OneStep RT-PCR kit. A second multiplex PCR round built the libraries, followed by size selection and purification. Sequencing of the libraries was done on an Illumina HiSeq2000 using paired-end 100 bp reads. The authors processed their data as follows. Raw data were processed with SOAPnuke, discarding reads with adapters, uncalled bases, mean Phred below 15, or no exact constant-primer or identifier match. COPE v1.2.5 was used to merge the high-quality paired reads, and each unique nucleotide sequence was defined as a clonotype. MiTCR v1.1 was used to align the clonotypes against IMGT TRBV, TRBD and TRBJ reference segments. Analysis was restricted to V-J combinations with a frequency above 0.0001, which covered about 99% of repertoires. A TCS score was defined as the ratio between F50 (clonal expansion) and ExV (chaos), using BLOSUM62-based TCRdist between CDR3 peptides within each V-J. Welch's t-statistics and random forest reduced 500 to 550 V-J features to roughly 13, which were used in a naive Bayes classifier (R e1071). The public reads were reanalyzed by TCRdb: fastp trimming at Q25, MiXCR alignment, in-frame beta chains only. Every CDR3 protein is listed once, alongside the most common genes and DNA of its rows. TCRdb's processing, not the authors', yielded these V and J calls. Present in this sample are almost 600,000 distinct CDR3 sequences, roughly 13% of which were seen just once. The biggest ten clones account for more than 4.5% of the sample.

Taken from the germline V gene, the CDR1 and CDR2 loops are WSHSY and SAAADI. The junction carries 36 bases between V and J, which are trimmed by 8 bases and 8 bases respectively. Spanning cysteine to phenylalanine, the CDR3 consists of 20 amino acids. CDR3 DNA is the only sequence kept; it has 60 bases, read in frame from the first base. Hyperthyroidism patients were newly diagnosed, had a disease duration of under 2 months, and were aged 18 to 65 years. Exclusion was applied to patients with uncontrolled infections, other autoimmune diseases, pregnancy or lactation. Diagnoses relied on clinical symptoms, serum thyroxine and TRAb, thyroid ultrasound and orbital computed tomography. Blood from progressor patients was drawn when they were first diagnosed with hyperthyroidism, before any ophthalmopathy symptoms appeared. PBMCs were separated from roughly 9.3 ml of fresh peripheral blood using Ficoll-Paque density gradient centrifugation. Patients classed as progressors first received a Graves' hyperthyroidism diagnosis and then went on to develop ophthalmopathy during follow-up. Total RNA was extracted with Trizol reagent, and quality was checked on an Agilent 2100 Bioanalyzer.

The sequence is built from TRBV10-2 and TRBJ2-2, and possibly TRBD2, on 6 matching bases. The sequenced sample was blood. This TCR was sampled from a woman in her thirties with Graves' hyperthyroidism that later progressed to Graves' ophthalmopathy. At the DNA level, the sequence is TGCGCCAGCCCCGGAGGCAGGGTCAACCCCAGGAGGGTGGATGGTGGGGAGCTGTTTTTT. This translates into CASPGGRVNPRRVDGGELFF.